This T cell receptor beta chain originates from a study of T cell clonotyping in hematopoietic cell transplantation. TCRdb's copy holds only in-frame clones and misses some; the assay was immunoSEQ multiplex PCR. The repertoire has about 27,000 clones, around 95% of them found once; the top ten carry less than 1.5%. On this clone: Its antigen is as yet unknown.

Study findings and constraints: Broader posttransplant TCR repertoire diversity was predicted by graft donor and pretransplant recipient Inverse Simpson Index values. CD4 and CD8 repertoire contributions could not be separated without sorting. Pathologically expanded recipient clonotypes increased progressively from day 30 to day 180 as diversity fell. Few recipient clonotypes overlapped donors; over 95% were de novo at given depth.

The CDR3 contains 12 residues. Germline CDR1 reads LNHNV; CDR2 reads YYDKDF (reference sequence). Trimming cost V 0 bases and J 9 bases, with 3 bases left between them. This TCR was recovered from a man in his forties or fifties in good health. Some clones in this sample may be carry-over from other donors' samples. The chain links TRBV15 to TRBJ1-6; D is unclear. Sequenced: peripheral blood mononuclear cells. The CDR3 loop reads CATSRDSSPLHF. The CDR3 DNA follows: TGTGCCACCAGCAGAGATAGTTCACCCCTCCACTTT. The full variable domain, rest sourced from reference TRBV15 and TRBJ1-6, is DAMVIQNPRYQVTQFGKPVTLSCSQTLNHNVMYWYQQKSSQAPKLLFHYYDKDFNNEADTPDNFQSRRPNTSFCFLDIRSPGLGDTAMYLCATSRDSSPLHFGNGTRLTVT.